This T cell receptor beta chain was captured in a study of T cells in tumors after PD-1 blockade. Regarding this clone: Its antigen is undetermined.

TCRdb's table, derived via immunoSEQ multiplex PCR, lists solely in-frame clones and lacks some. Of 13,000 to 15,000 clones detected, roughly two thirds appear once; the ten largest clones hold about 30%. Overall study results and limits: Squamous carcinoma: roughly 50% of expanded exhausted clones novel, versus 25% to 35% of other expanded CD8+ clones.

CDR3 length equals 13 residues. CDR1 is SGDLS, CDR2 YYNGEE, per germline. V lost 2 bases and J 4 bases, leaving 9 bases between the germline ends. This chain joins TRBV9 and TRBJ2-5, with D unresolved. The input for sequencing was tumor tissue, taken after anti-PD-1 treatment. This sequence was found in a human donor with cutaneous squamous cell carcinoma. CDR3: CASSVTYLETQYF. The CDR3 nucleotides read TGTGCCAGCAGCGTCACTTACCTAGAGACCCAGTACTTC.